This passage covers 20 T cell receptor beta chains from one sample sequenced in a study of OX40 agonist ivuxolimab in advanced cancers. TCRdb's copy holds only in-frame clones and misses some; the assay was immunoSEQ multiplex PCR. The table has about 32,000 clones, around 81% seen once. The material was CD4+ or CD8+ T cells sorted from blood, obtained in a trial of the OX40 agonist ivuxolimab. These TCRs come from an adult with an advanced solid tumor such as melanoma, head and neck, liver or kidney cancer.

The chain joins TRBV18 to TRBJ2-3; 9 bases align to TRBD1. Per germline, CDR1 KGHSH and CDR2 LQKENI. This CDR3 has 15 residues. V trimming: 3 bases; J trimming: 4 bases; junction bases outside the gene matches: 5. The CDR3 protein is CASSPPGQGPDTQYF. As DNA, the CDR3 is TGTGCCAGCTCACCCCCCGGACAGGGGCCAGATACGCAGTATTTT.

The genes are TRBV18 and TRBJ2-3; D possibly corresponds to TRBD2 (5 bases). This CDR3 has 13 amino acids. Germline V gene lookup returns CDR1 KGHSH and CDR2 LQKENI. V was cut by 3 bases and J by 6 bases, with 10 bases left in between. CDR3 residues: CASSPSWRDTQYF. The CDR3 DNA reads TGTGCCAGCTCACCGTCTTGGAGGGATACGCAGTATTTT.

The rearrangement links TRBV6-5 to TRBJ2-4; 7 bases match TRBD1. V was pared by 7 bases and J by 1 base, with 7 bases of the junction left unmatched. Germline V gene data show CDR1 as MNHEY and CDR2 as SVGAGI. The length of the CDR3 is 15 residues. The CDR3 loop is CASKALQGAKNIQYF. CDR3 DNA sequence: TGTGCCAGCAAAGCGCTACAGGGGGCCAAAAACATTCAGTACTTC.

The CDR3 DNA is TGCGCCAGCAGTCTGACAGCGGGGGGGCCGACAGATACGCAGTATTTT. This encodes CASSLTAGGPTDTQYF. This chain joins TRBV5-1 and TRBJ2-3; TRBD2 aligns across 10 bases. Germline values: CDR1 SGHRS, CDR2 YFSETQ. The CDR3 is 16 residues long. Trimming took 5 bases from V and 3 from J; bases not matched to a gene: 9.

In DNA, the CDR3 is TGCGCCAGCAGCCCTCTGGGGAGCGGACGTAGTGATACGCAGTATTTT. Its protein is CASSPLGSGRSDTQYF. The chain combines TRBV5-1 with TRBJ2-3; possible D gene TRBD2, 5 bases. The CDR3 runs to 16 residues. The V gene's germline CDR1 is SGHRS and CDR2 YFSETQ. The V gene lost 4 bases and the J gene lost 6 bases, with 21 bases spanning the gap.

The chain is built from TRBV18 and TRBJ1-2, with D possibly being TRBD1 (5 bases). This CDR3 contains 16 residues. CDR1 KGHSH and CDR2 LQKENI come from the germline V gene. The V and J ends lost 1 base and 6 bases respectively, with 18 bases between them. The CDR3 nucleotides read TGTGCCAGCTCACCACTTCAATGGGGCGCCGGGGATGGCTACACCTTC. Translation: CASSPLQWGAGDGYTF.

The V and J genes are TRBV28 and TRBJ1-5, with D tentatively TRBD1 (5 bases). The V gene lost 3 bases and the J gene lost 2 bases, with 11 bases spanning the gap. The CDR3 sequence is 15 residues long. Germline CDR1 and CDR2: MDHEN and SYDVKM. CDR3 residues: CASSFELGGNQPQHF. The CDR3 coding sequence is TGTGCCAGCAGTTTTGAGTTGGGGGGCAATCAGCCCCAGCATTTT.

V usage is TRBV10-3 and J usage is TRBJ1-4; 7 bases match TRBD1. The germline V gene encodes CDR1 ENHRY and CDR2 SYGVKD. The V gene end was trimmed by 11 bases and the J gene end by 4 bases; junction bases not matched to a gene: 7. CDR3 length: 13 amino acids. CDR3 region: CASQGQNNEKLFF. CDR3 bases: TGTGCCTCCCAGGGACAGAATAATGAAAAACTGTTTTTT.

The V and J genes are TRBV6-5 and TRBJ2-1, with a tentative D call TRBD1 (6 bases). Trimming shortened V by 5 bases and J by 10 bases, and 15 bases separated the two germline ends. There are 13 residues in the CDR3. The germline V gene encodes CDR1 MNHEY and CDR2 SVGAGI. CDR3 region: CASSSDRSREQFF. The CDR3 DNA follows: TGTGCCAGCAGTAGTGACAGGTCGAGGGAGCAGTTCTTC.

This clone was seen only once. The chain is built from TRBV6-5 and TRBJ1-2; D not certain. The CDR3 is 15 residues long. V lost 0 bases to trimming and J lost 0 bases, with 8 bases between them. The V gene's germline CDR1 is MNHEY and CDR2 SVGAGI. The CDR3 spells CASSYSTNSNYGYTF. CDR3 nucleotide sequence: TGTGCCAGCAGTTACTCGACCAACTCTAACTATGGCTACACCTTC.

The CDR3 sequence is CASSSRDTRNYGYTF. DNA for the CDR3: TGTGCCAGCAGCTCGCGGGACACCCGGAACTATGGCTACACCTTC. The genes are TRBV5-4 and TRBJ1-2; weak D call: TRBD1 (6 bases). Germline V gene data show CDR1 as SGHNT and CDR2 as YYREEE (reference sequence). With 3 bases removed from V and 2 bases from J, the gap between germline ends came to 14 bases. The CDR3 contains 15 residues. The full variable domain, in which reference TRBV5-4 and TRBJ1-2 provide the parts outside the CDR3, is ETGVTQSPTHLIKTRGQQVTLRCSSQSGHNTVSWYQQALGQGPQFIFQYYREEENGRGNFPPRFSGLQFPNYSSELNVNALELDDSALYLCASSSRDTRNYGYTFGSGTRLTVV.

This chain links TRBV11-3 with TRBJ1-2, with D uncertain. V shed 8 bases and J shed 4 bases, with 17 bases lying between them. Germline V CDR1 and CDR2: SGHNT, YENEEA. The length of the CDR3 is 14 residues. CDR3 coding DNA: TGTGCCAGCCGATCAGGTTTGGGAGGCTATGGCTACACCTTC. Translation: CASRSGLGGYGYTF. Combining the CDR3 with reference TRBV11-3 and TRBJ1-2 gives the whole variable domain EAGVVQSPRYKIIEKKQPVAFWCNPISGHNTLYWYLQNLGQGPELLIRYENEEAVDDSQLPKDRFSAERLKGVDSTLKIQPAELGDSAVYLCASRSGLGGYGYTFGSGTRLTVV.

This chain connects TRBV5-1 to TRBJ2-2, with D perhaps matching TRBD2 (5 bases). Germline V gives CDR1 SGHRS, CDR2 YFSETQ. The CDR3 is made up of 14 amino acids. V was clipped by 7 bases and J by 0 bases, with 10 bases between them. CDR3 amino acids: CASEASPNTGELFF. DNA for the CDR3: TGCGCCAGCGAAGCTAGCCCGAACACCGGGGAGCTGTTTTTT.

V gene TRBV6-6 combines with J gene TRBJ2-5; possibly TRBD1 for D (6 bases). The assigned J gene may be wrong: the sequence end matches TRBJ2-7 better. CDR3 length: 15 residues. Germline-derived CDR1 and CDR2 are MNHNY and SVGAGI (reference sequence). CDR3 in DNA: TGTGCCAGCAGTTACTCGAGGGACAACCTAGGCGAGCAGTACTTC. Translating gives CASSYSRDNLGEQYF.

CDR3: CASSRDFYTDTQYF. The CDR3 DNA is TGTGCCAGCAGTAGGGACTTCTACACAGATACGCAGTATTTT. The J gene is TRBJ2-3, the V gene TRBV18; TRBD2 is a possible D gene (6 bases). V was trimmed by 8 bases and J by 2 bases, leaving 14 bases between them. CDR1 and CDR2 from the germline V gene are KGHSH and LQKENI. The CDR3 totals 14 residues.

CDR3 sequence: CASKDGGAAGSPLHF. CDR3 DNA sequence: TGTGCCAGCAAGGATGGAGGGGCCGCCGGATCACCCCTCCACTTT. The chain has TRBV28 and TRBJ1-6, with D perhaps TRBD1 (5 bases). Germline CDR1 reads MDHEN; CDR2 reads SYDVKM. The CDR3 has 15 amino acids. The V end was cut by 7 bases, the J end by 10 bases, with 20 bases between.

This clone was found a few times. The chain employs TRBV5-1 and TRBJ1-2; the match to TRBD1 covers 7 bases. Trimming took 0 bases from V and 4 from J; bases not matched to a gene: 6. CDR1 SGHRS and CDR2 YFSETQ come from the germline V gene. There are 15 residues in the CDR3. CDR3 bases: TGCGCCAGCAGCTTGGGACAGGGCAACTCCTATGGCTACACCTTC. Translated, it gives CASSLGQGNSYGYTF.

This clone was seen once. This chain links TRBV19 with TRBJ2-2, with D hard to call. The CDR3 spans 15 residues. CDR1 and CDR2 from the germline V gene are LNHDA and SQIVND (reference sequence). V lost 10 bases and J lost 6, with 21 bases in between. The CDR3 spells CATRTSGVNAGELFF. The CDR3, as DNA: TGTGCCACCCGAACGAGTGGGGTAAATGCCGGGGAGCTGTTTTTT. Based on the CDR3 plus reference TRBV19 and TRBJ2-2, the full variable domain is DGGITQSPKYLFRKEGQNVTLSCEQNLNHDAMYWYRQDPGQGLRLIYYSQIVNDFQKGDIAEGYSVSREKKESFPLTVTSAQKNPTAFYLCATRTSGVNAGELFFGEGSRLTVL.

The chain joins TRBV28 to TRBJ2-5; TRBD1 agrees at 9 bases. Trimming removed 4 bases from V and 4 bases from J; junction bases left unmatched: 7. This CDR3 region has 15 residues. The germline V gene encodes CDR1 MDHEN and CDR2 SYDVKM. The CDR3 DNA reads TGTGCCAGCAGTTCTGGGGACAGGGAGGCAGAGACCCAGTACTTC. Encoded protein: CASSSGDREAETQYF. Complete variable domain (other parts from reference TRBV28 and TRBJ2-5): DVKVTQSSRYLVKRTGEKVFLECVQDMDHENMFWYRQDPGLGLRLIYFSYDVKMKEKGDIPEGYSVSREKKERFSLILESASTNQTSMYLCASSSGDREAETQYFGPGTRLLVL.

The chain couples TRBV29-1 to TRBJ2-6; TRBD1 might be the D (5 bases). Germline V gives CDR1 SQVTM, CDR2 ANQGSEA. V lost 6 bases and J lost 11, with 11 bases in between. This CDR3 is built from 11 residues. The chain's CDR3 is CSVHTGYVLTF. The CDR3 nucleotides are TGCAGCGTCCACACAGGCTACGTCCTGACTTTC. The variable domain in full, completed from reference TRBV29-1 and TRBJ2-6, reads SAVISQKPSRDICQRGTSLTIQCQVDSQVTMMFWYRQQPGQSLTLIATANQGSEATYESGFVIDKFPISRPNLTFSTLTVSNMSPEDSSIYLCSVHTGYVLTFGAGSRLTVL.